A selection of T cell receptor beta chains follows, all from one sample in a study of T cells in Graves' hyperthyroidism and ophthalmopathy. TCRdb reanalysed the multiplex PCR reads using MiXCR and keeps one entry per CDR3 protein. The data contain a few hundred thousand distinct CDR3 sequences, about a sixth of them singletons. Material for sequencing was blood. All receptors come from a woman aged 25 to 39 with Graves' hyperthyroidism. Both conserved end residues are part of each CDR3.

cdr3_length	v_call	cdr3_aa
16	TRBV4-1	CASSPPSGRVPGELFF
15	TRBV12-3/TRBV12-4	CASSLGQGVNQPQHF
14	TRBV27	CASSQTTSTDTQYF
12	TRBV11-2	CASSHGTSEQFF
14	TRBV11-2	CASSGLVLGNEQFF
16	TRBV18	CASSLTGGADKDIQYF
13	TRBV20-1	CSARPPNTGELFF
14	TRBV27	CASSFGRGPYEQYF
14	TRBV6-5	CASSYSRDYSEQYF
14	TRBV4-1	CASSQPDRNYGYTF
15	TRBV7-2	CASSLTGHQVYEQYF
14	TRBV7-9	CASSLLANGYGYTF
16	TRBV3-1	CASSPRTSGTYNEQFF
13	TRBV6-1	CASRDRGYNEQFF
15	TRBV3-1	CASSQGMAGDYEQYF
14	TRBV7-2	CASTGTSGSTEQFF
15	TRBV27	CASSLEGSLNTEAFF
14	TRBV19	CASSPTGEVNEAFF
17	TRBV7-9	CASSLSSSGTFSYEQYF
12	TRBV27	CASSSGGAQYTF
14	TRBV6-1	CASRNRDGNQPQHF
12	TRBV20-1	CSARRAGSGYTF
14	TRBV24-1	CATSDLRHYGELFF
14	TRBV10-1	CASSRGQVQETQYF
14	TRBV27	CASSFLGTHYEQYF
14	TRBV19	CASSKLNTLGEQYF
14	TRBV2	CASREIPGTGRQYF